A selection of T cell receptor beta chains follows, all from one sample in a study of identical twins. TCRdb ran MiXCR on the 5' RACE reads and lists one entry per CDR3 protein. The top ten hold around 8.1% of the sample, which has 150,000 or so distinct CDR3 sequences, roughly 3.3% seen once. Sample: memory T cells sorted from blood. The source of these receptors is a man in his late teens or twenties in good health. Both conserved end residues are trimmed from each CDR3.

V gene	J gene	CDR3 length	CDR3 protein
TRBV5-1	TRBJ2-2	13	ASSHNRGDTGELF
TRBV5-1	TRBJ2-3	12	ASSLQNTGDTQY
TRBV7-8	TRBJ2-2	13	ASSLVSGNTGELF
TRBV5-1	TRBJ2-3	12	ASSLSRARDTQY
TRBV20-1	TRBJ1-2	10	SANRGAHGYT
TRBV7-9	TRBJ2-1	8	ASKGNEQF
TRBV9	TRBJ2-1	13	ASSVAGTTYNEQF
TRBV5-6	TRBJ2-1	17	ASSLVSAGGLAGVNEQF
TRBV20-1	TRBJ2-7	14	SARGGHPGPSVKQY
TRBV5-1	TRBJ2-2	13	ASSLGSGRSGELF
TRBV3-1	TRBJ2-6	16	ASSQGLAGGPGANVLT
TRBV25-1	TRBJ2-1	13	ASSEGGLGGNEQF
TRBV10-3	TRBJ2-5	12	AISSGRAGETQY
TRBV7-6	TRBJ2-2	11	ASSQQEAGELF
TRBV19	TRBJ2-2	12	ASIRGGSGGELF
TRBV6-2/TRBV6-3	TRBJ2-1	11	ASREGIDNEQF
TRBV11-3	TRBJ1-6	13	ASTRDGGYNSPLH
TRBV10-3	TRBJ2-5	14	AISLEGRRGRKTQY
TRBV5-1	TRBJ2-3	15	ASNLGVTSGGTDTQY
TRBV6-6	TRBJ1-1	10	ASSYENTEAF
TRBV12-3/TRBV12-4	TRBJ1-4	13	ASTLEERGRGKLF
TRBV5-5	TRBJ1-5	13	ASSLDFPSNQPQH
TRBV12-3/TRBV12-4	TRBJ1-3	10	ASSFNRANIN
TRBV12-3/TRBV12-4	TRBJ1-5	11	ASSFPGNQPQH
TRBV4-2	TRBJ2-5	12	ASSRTGERETQY
TRBV20-1	TRBJ2-1	11	SAERGQDNEQF
TRBV18	TRBJ2-2	14	ASSPRSGASAGELF
TRBV11-2	TRBJ2-2	14	ASSLWGTSGTGELF
TRBV5-1	TRBJ2-1	12	ASSVNSLYNEQF
TRBV7-2	TRBJ2-2	12	ATGGVTNTGELF
TRBV3-1	TRBJ2-1	14	ASSRGGTSGRTEQF
TRBV7-9	TRBJ2-1	14	ASSLALGGLYNEQF
TRBV10-3	TRBJ2-2	12	AIRPGLGTGELF
TRBV20-1	TRBJ2-1	7	SASDEQF
TRBV4-2	TRBJ2-5	12	ASSQEVREETQY
TRBV5-1	TRBJ2-3	17	ASSPRQGNIGSSTDTQY
TRBV9	TRBJ2-1	13	ASSVSPVGPNEQF
TRBV15	TRBJ2-1	12	ATSIGSEGNEQF
TRBV12-3/TRBV12-4	TRBJ1-5	11	ASSRVANQPQH
TRBV7-8	TRBJ2-1	17	ASSLIIGIGTGSYNEQF
TRBV29-1	TRBJ2-5	13	SVWGLAEGQETQY
TRBV6-1	TRBJ2-3	13	ATRLGLTPTDTQY
TRBV13	TRBJ2-2	14	ASSLAAGSRTGELF
TRBV5-1	TRBJ2-1	13	ASSLGFRAIHEQF
TRBV20-1	TRBJ1-5	12	SARDRGIGQPQH
TRBV5-1	TRBJ1-1	13	ASSLTGDRNTEAF
TRBV6-1	TRBJ2-1	13	ASSPGLVSYNEQF
TRBV5-1	TRBJ2-5	14	ASSAGTGGFQETQY
TRBV19	TRBJ2-2	13	ASSDPGVLAGELF
TRBV12-3/TRBV12-4	TRBJ2-2	14	ASRDRLAGVGGELF
TRBV3-1	TRBJ2-2	13	ASSQAPAGGGELF
TRBV20-1	TRBJ1-5	13	SARSSRGGNQPQH
TRBV7-2	TRBJ2-1	14	ASSDRTSGIRNEQF
TRBV7-8	TRBJ2-3	15	ASSLGILGLATDTQY
TRBV5-1	TRBJ1-6	12	ASSEDRFNSPLH